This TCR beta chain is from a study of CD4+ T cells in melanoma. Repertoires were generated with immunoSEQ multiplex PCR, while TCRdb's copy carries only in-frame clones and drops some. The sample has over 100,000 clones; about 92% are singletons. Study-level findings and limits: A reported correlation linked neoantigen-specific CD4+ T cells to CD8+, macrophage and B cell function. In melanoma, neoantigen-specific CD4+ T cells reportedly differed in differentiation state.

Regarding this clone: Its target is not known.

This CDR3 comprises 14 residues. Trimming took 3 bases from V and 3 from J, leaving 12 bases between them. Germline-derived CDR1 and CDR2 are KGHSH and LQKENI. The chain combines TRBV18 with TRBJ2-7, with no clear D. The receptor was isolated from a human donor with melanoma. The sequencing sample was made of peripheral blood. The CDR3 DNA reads TGTGCCAGCTCACCTCTAGAGGTGGGCTACGAGCAGTACTTC. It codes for CASSPLEVGYEQYF.